These 18 T cell receptor beta chains came from one sample sequenced in a study of blood T cell repertoires in COVID-19. Assay used: immunoSEQ multiplex PCR; TCRdb lists only in-frame clones, some missing. The profile covers roughly 250,000 clones, with 70% to 90% appearing a single time and 4.3% taken by the ten largest. Sequencing was carried out using PBMCs or T cells enriched from blood (not recorded which). These receptors all stem from a woman in her twenties or thirties who had recovered from COVID-19.

The chain employs TRBV6-5 and TRBJ2-1, with 7 bases matching TRBD2. J lost 4 bases, V lost 2 bases, and 5 bases had no gene match. The germline CDR1 and CDR2 sequences are MNHEY and SVGAGI. This CDR3 region has 15 residues. CDR3 residues: CASSYGAGVYNEQFF. The CDR3 DNA follows: TGTGCCAGCAGTTACGGGGCGGGAGTTTACAATGAGCAGTTCTTC.

The rearrangement links TRBV5-1 to TRBJ1-1; 9 positions match TRBD1. Unmatched junction bases numbered 10, after V lost 4 bases and J lost 0 bases. CDR3 length: 17 residues. From germline, CDR1 is SGHRS and CDR2 YFSETQ. The DNA for the CDR3 is TGCGCCAGCAGCCCGGGACAGGGTTTTATAATGAACACTGAAGCTTTCTTT. As protein: CASSPGQGFIMNTEAFF.

This sequence joins TRBV9 and TRBJ2-4, with 7 bases that match TRBD2. Germline CDR1 reads SGDLS; CDR2 reads YYNGEE. V lost 3 bases to trimming and J lost 0 bases; unmatched junction nucleotides: 3. This CDR3 has 15 residues. The CDR3 spells CASSETGGAKNIQYF. The CDR3 bases are TGTGCCAGCAGCGAGACGGGAGGAGCCAAAAACATTCAGTACTTC.

This clone was seen a handful of times. V is TRBV3-1 (or the pseudogene TRBV3-2) and J is TRBJ1-6; 7 bases are shared with TRBD1. The CDR3 has 14 amino acids. Germline assignment: CDR1 LGHDT and CDR2 YNNKEL (reference sequence). With 0 bases clipped from V and 10 bases from J, the junction kept 3 bases outside the gene matches. The CDR3, as DNA: TGTGCCAGCAGCCAAGATCGCAGGGGGTCACCCCTCCACTTT. Protein product: CASSQDRRGSPLHF.

The CDR3, as DNA: TGTGCCAGCAGTTTAGAAGCTAGCGGGGTTGACACGCAGTATTTT. Translating gives CASSLEASGVDTQYF. This chain uses TRBV28 with TRBJ2-3; 9 nucleotides line up with TRBD2. Germline V CDR1 and CDR2: MDHEN, SYDVKM. This CDR3 comprises 15 residues. After removal of 2 bases from V and 9 bases from J, the junction contained 9 bases not matched to a gene.

J is TRBJ2-7 and V is TRBV9, with 11 nucleotides matching TRBD1. This CDR3 is built from 19 residues. Losses at the gene ends were 3 bases for V and 2 bases for J; bases not matched to a gene: 16. From germline, CDR1 is SGDLS and CDR2 YYNGEE. The CDR3 nucleotides read TGTGCCAGCAGCGCCGTAGGGGATCTGGGACAGGGGGTTCCCTACGAGCAGTACTTC. The encoded protein is CASSAVGDLGQGVPYEQYF.

The CDR3 sequence: CASSNWTGRAEAFF. CDR3 nucleotides: TGTGCCAGCAGCAATTGGACCGGGCGGGCTGAAGCTTTCTTT. The chain uses TRBV21-1 and TRBJ1-1. TRBV21-1 counts as a pseudogene. This CDR3 spans 14 amino acids.

The chain combines TRBV9 with TRBJ1-1; D is unresolved. The germline gives CDR1 SGDLS, CDR2 YYNGEE. CDR3 length equals 13 residues. Trimming took off 3 bases at V and 2 bases at J, with 8 bases between the two ends. The CDR3 region has the DNA TGTGCCAGCAGCGGGGAGGGAAACACTGAAGCTTTCTTT. Its protein is CASSGEGNTEAFF.

This chain uses TRBV7-8 with TRBJ2-7, with TRBD2 as a possible D gene (5 bases). Trimming removed 1 base at V and 2 bases at J, with 9 bases between. The germline CDR1 and CDR2 sequences are SGHVS and FQNEAQ. CDR3 length: 14 amino acids. The CDR3 DNA follows: TGTGCCAGCAGCTTAGGAGGGAACGCCTACGAGCAGTACTTC. Translation gives CASSLGGNAYEQYF.

The J gene is TRBJ2-1, the V gene TRBV9; 11 bases align to TRBD2. This CDR3 comprises 18 residues. Germline V gives CDR1 SGDLS, CDR2 YYNGEE. J gave up 4 bases and V 2 bases, and 11 bases lay outside the gene matches. In DNA, the CDR3 is TGTGCCAGCAGCGTTAGGAGGGGGACTAGCGGAGTATACAATGAGCAGTTCTTC. It yields the protein CASSVRRGTSGVYNEQFF.

Only a few counts were recorded for this clone. The V gene is TRBV27, the J gene TRBJ1-4, with 11 bases identical to TRBD1. Looked up from germline, CDR1 is MNHEY and CDR2 is SMNVEV (reference sequence). This CDR3 is 15 amino acids long. After removal of 2 bases from V and 7 bases from J, the junction contained 3 bases not matched to a gene. CDR3 coding DNA: TGTGCCAGCAGTTTAACCGGGACAGGGGGTGAAAAACTGTTTTTT. This encodes CASSLTGTGGEKLFF.

The rearrangement joins TRBV10-3 to TRBJ1-2; 9 positions agree with TRBD1. V shed 10 bases, J shed 4 bases, and the junction held 19 bases outside the gene matches. Germline CDR1 is ENHRY and CDR2 is SYGVKD. This CDR3 is 17 amino acids long. The DNA of the CDR3 is TGTGCCAGCCTACTGGACAGGGGAGACCCGCTGGGCTATGGCTACACCTTC. It is translated as CASLLDRGDPLGYGYTF.

This clone was counted a single time. The V gene is TRBV14, the J gene TRBJ2-5, with 8 positions matching TRBD2. The CDR3 runs 14 residues. The V segment lost 4 bases and the J segment 6 bases; nucleotides outside the gene matches: 7. Per the germline V gene, CDR1 is SGHDN and CDR2 is FVKESK. CDR3 DNA: TGTGCCAGCAGCCTAGAGCGGGAGCAGAAGACCCAGTACTTC. Amino acids: CASSLEREQKTQYF.

This clone was seen many times. The V and J genes are TRBV6-4 and TRBJ2-2, with unresolved D. Trimming cost V 0 bases and J 1 base, with 9 bases left between them. This CDR3 spans 16 amino acids. Per germline, CDR1 MRHNA and CDR2 SNTAGT. The CDR3 reads CASSDSLGQNTGELFF. The CDR3 coding sequence is TGTGCCAGCAGTGACTCCCTGGGCCAGAACACCGGGGAGCTGTTTTTT.

The CDR3 DNA is TGCGCCAGCAGCCGACTACTAAACTCGCAGGGAGGAGATAGCAATCAGCCCCAGCATTTT. Encoded protein: CASSRLLNSQGGDSNQPQHF. The chain couples TRBV4-1 to TRBJ1-5, with a possible D match to TRBD1 (5 bases). Trimming left V 4 bases short and J 0 bases short, with 25 bases between. CDR3 length: 20 amino acids. Germline V CDR1 and CDR2: MGHRA, YSYEKL.

The chain employs TRBV3-1 (or the pseudogene TRBV3-2) and TRBJ2-3; perhaps TRBD2 as D (6 bases). Germline values: CDR1 LGHDT, CDR2 YNNKEL (reference sequence). This CDR3 is built from 14 residues. Trimming removed 3 bases from V and 6 bases from J, with 13 bases in between. CDR3 bases: TGTGCCAGCAGCCAGTCTCTAGCGACGGATACGCAGTATTTT. It is translated as CASSQSLATDTQYF.

The chain combines TRBV28 with TRBJ1-5; D unresolved. The CDR3 loop spans 13 amino acids. Germline CDR1 and CDR2: MDHEN and SYDVKM. Trimming stripped 7 bases from V and 5 bases from J, with 12 bases between. Written as DNA, the CDR3 is TGTGCCAGCACCCCCGGCGGGTATCAGCCCCAGCATTTT. This gives the protein CASTPGGYQPQHF.

The chain combines TRBV30 with TRBJ1-2; D unclear. V was clipped by 2 bases and J by 4 bases, with 11 bases between them. The CDR3 extends over 13 amino acids. CDR1 is GTSNPN and CDR2 is SVGIG in the germline V gene (reference sequence). CDR3 sequence: CAWSYHSGYGYTF. The CDR3 DNA reads TGTGCCTGGAGTTATCATAGCGGCTATGGCTACACCTTC. Full variable domain (rest looked up from reference TRBV30 and TRBJ1-2): SQTIHQWPATLVQPVGSPLSLECTVEGTSNPNLYWYRQAAGRGLQLLFYSVGIGQISSEVPQNLSASRPQDRQFILSSKKLLLSDSGFYLCAWSYHSGYGYTFGSGTRLTVV.